This T cell receptor (beta chain) originates from a study of multiple sclerosis patients with progressive multifocal leukoencephalopathy. Study observations and caveats: Most PML patients had lower entropy, suggesting less diverse TRB repertoires.

This clone was seen just once. Its antigen is unknown. The assay was immunoSEQ multiplex PCR, and TCRdb's table has in-frame clones only and misses some. Altogether fewer than 40,000 clones are present, roughly 90% being singletons, with the ten largest covering around 5.7%. With V trimmed by 1 base and J by 4 bases, 14 bases remained unmatched. The CDR3 spans 18 residues. Germline values: CDR1 SGHTA, CDR2 FQGNSA. Time point: time of PML onset. Material: PBMCs, obtained from a patient treated with natalizumab. J is TRBJ2-5 and V is TRBV7-2; TRBD1 agrees at 8 bases. This TCR derives from a woman in her thirties or forties with progressive multifocal leukoencephalopathy. CDR3 nucleotide sequence: TGTGCCAGCAGCTTAGTTTTAAGCAGGGGGCTTGCGTCAGAGACCCAGTACTTC. The encoded protein is CASSLVLSRGLASETQYF.